This T cell receptor beta chain was identified in a study of T cell responses to AZD1222 COVID-19 vaccine. The CDR3 is made up of 15 amino acids. CDR1 is SEHNR and CDR2 is FQNEAQ in the germline V gene (reference sequence). J was trimmed by 4 bases and V by 5 bases; bases with no gene match: 8. TCRdb's copy holds only in-frame clones and misses some; the assay was immunoSEQ multiplex PCR. Altogether roughly 110,000 clones are present, less than 95% being singletons, with the ten largest covering approximately 8%. Points from the study as a whole: Females made up more of the donors, who were largely white British, and clonal diversity may have come out too low. Unmutated variant regions are reportedly targeted by nearly half of spike-specific TCRs. In all cases, repertoires were sampled only after the peak T cell response.

Concerning this clone: No antigen is known for it.

This chain connects TRBV7-9 to TRBJ1-5, with 7 bases that match TRBD1. The sequencing used peripheral blood, collected 28 days after the second AZD1222 dose. The TCR comes from an adult who received the AZD1222 COVID-19 vaccine. This chain's CDR3 is CASSVGDSPNQPQHF. The CDR3, as DNA: TGTGCCAGCAGCGTAGGGGACAGTCCTAATCAGCCCCAGCATTTT.